This T cell receptor (beta chain) was captured in a study of T-cell memory formation after mild COVID-19. Study-level background: The two donors had largely donor-specific TCR clusters.

The study, taken as a whole, reports: Pre-infection memory contained some responding clones, which suggested that cross-reactive memory had joined. CD4+ clones that contracted lay mainly in CM and EM; CD8+ ones lay in EMRA.

The 5'RACE method, run with constant-segment primers, produced TCR alpha and TCR beta cDNA libraries (carrying sample barcodes and UMIs). TCRdb analysed the 5' RACE reads with MiXCR anew, one entry per CDR3 protein. This table has roughly 350,000 distinct CDR3 sequences, 25% to 30% appearing once. This CDR3 contains 18 residues. Trimming left V 5 bases short and J 3 bases short, with 22 bases between. Per germline, CDR1 SGHVS and CDR2 FNYEAQ. This clonotype was seen only a few times. The target antigen is unknown. Sequenced: PBMCs or a T cell subset sorted from them (not recorded which). The clonotype was recovered from an adult woman who had mild COVID-19 (a few samples of this study predate the infection). Cell type and time point are not known. V usage is TRBV7-6 and J usage is TRBJ2-2, with no clear D. The CDR3 spells CASSPDANYGRYTGELFF. CDR3 in DNA: TGTGCCAGCAGCCCCGACGCGAATTATGGACGTTACACCGGGGAGCTGTTTTTT.